This T cell receptor delta chain was retrieved from a study of γδ T cells in repeated Plasmodium falciparum infection. General observations from the study: Compared with Australian children, Malian Vdelta2-negative repertoires seemed more clonal, less diverse, less shared.

About this clone itself: The antigen remains unidentified. The protein that TCRdb holds for this DNA derives from a much larger clone and differs from the translated DNA at residue 5, which likely indicates a read error; the protein shown here is translated from the DNA.

Bulk repertoires came from Vgamma9/Vdelta2+ or Vdelta2-negative gammadelta T cells flow-sorted from PBMC. TCRdb processed the multiplex PCR reads again with the CATT caller. The profile shows approximately 50,000 delta-chain clones, 1.5% to 2% of them singletons. With V trimmed by 4 bases and J by 3 bases, 21 bases remained unmatched. The CDR3 is 21 amino acids. The germline V gene encodes CDR1 TSWWSYY and CDR2 QGS. This receptor was taken from a pool of human donors (malaria-infected and uninfected, not separated). The sample taken for sequencing was gamma-delta T cells from blood. V gene TRDV1 combines with J gene TRDJ1; TRDD3 aligns across 12 bases. TCRdb is silent on the J gene; assignment here came from matching the DNA to germline. Here the CDR3 DNA reads TGTGCTCTTGGGGCCCCACGGGCCTTCTTTTATTACTGGGGGATACCCGATAAACTCATCTTT. As protein: CALGAPRAFFYYWGIPDKLIF.